Reported below is one T cell receptor (beta chain). Its antigen is undetermined. Total RNA and DNA came together from approximately 20-30 mg of bulk tissue without cell sorting. V gave up 0 bases and J gave up 13 bases; unmatched junction bases: 11. Germline V CDR1 and CDR2: DFQATT, SNEGSKA (reference sequence). This CDR3 contains 13 residues. The source of the sample is a study of tumor-infiltrating lymphocytes in primary liver carcinoma. The wider study: Staged T1-T3 N0M0, the tumors had sizes that ranged from roughly 4 to 10 cm across.

Overall study findings and caveats: Between tumor regions, pairs overlapped more than tumor-adjacent and tumor-blood pairs did. There were only about 7-24% of top clones found in all five tumor regions.

Synthesis of TCR beta cDNA was carried out from about 540 ng total RNA with a constant-region primer. Modified slightly, ARM-PCR produced TCR beta libraries over three nested multiplex PCR rounds. The first two PCR rounds used TRBV1-TRBV30 forward primers with a C-beta reverse primer, 10 to 11 cycles each. In TCRdb, the multiplex PCR reads were re-called with MiXCR into one record per CDR3 protein. The table includes some 180,000 distinct CDR3 sequences, about 85% detected once. The specimen sequenced was tumor tissue from primary liver carcinoma. The receptor was isolated from a middle-aged man with primary liver carcinoma and hepatitis B virus infection. The chain recombines TRBV20-1 with TRBJ1-2, with TRBD1 identical over 7 bases. As DNA, the CDR3 is TGCAGTGCTAGAGAAGGCGGACAGGATGACTTCACCTTC. Translating it yields CSAREGGQDDFTF.